A selection of T cell receptor beta chains follows, all from one sample in a study of blood T cell repertoires in COVID-19. Here immunoSEQ multiplex PCR was the method, and the copy in TCRdb shows in-frame clones only, minus some. This sample carries 170,000 or so clones, around 86% of them seen once, and the ten largest clones take 0.58%. The sample comprised peripheral blood. These receptors were taken from a man between 60 and 70 years old with COVID-19, enrolled during active disease. Each CDR3 is given without its conserved first and last residue. The order of the fields is CDR3 protein, V gene, clone size, J gene. Some rows mark clone size as missing; the rest say once, few, many or name a class of expanded clone.

CDR3: ASSRASGGEQY
V: TRBV19
size: once
J: TRBJ2-7

CDR3: SASPQIGKNTIY
V: TRBV20-1
size: NA
J: TRBJ1-3

CDR3: ASSPPGVGGYT
V: TRBV28
size: NA
J: TRBJ1-2

CDR3: ASSQVEGAWNSPLH
V: TRBV4-2
size: few
J: TRBJ1-6

CDR3: ASSLARGRNTEAF
V: TRBV7-8
size: NA
J: TRBJ1-1

CDR3: SATGQARIDTQY
V: TRBV29-1
size: NA
J: TRBJ2-3

CDR3: ASSMVSDRGSYNEQF
V: TRBV19
size: NA
J: TRBJ2-1

CDR3: ASTTQGVNQPQH
V: TRBV28
size: NA
J: TRBJ1-5

CDR3: ASGNRGYGYT
V: TRBV28
size: NA
J: TRBJ1-2

CDR3: ASNQDRDNQPQH
V: TRBV2
size: NA
J: TRBJ1-5

CDR3: ASSEASAGANVLT
V: TRBV2
size: once
J: TRBJ2-6

CDR3: ASSDRRGTGSSYEQY
V: TRBV5-4
size: NA
J: TRBJ2-7

CDR3: ASSGVKGANTEAF
V: TRBV9
size: NA
J: TRBJ1-1

CDR3: ASSLYQGAGANVLT
V: TRBV5-1
size: once
J: TRBJ2-6

CDR3: ASSAARGGWGSEQY
V: TRBV11-2
size: NA
J: TRBJ2-7

CDR3: ASSWGTTNTEAF
V: TRBV7-2
size: NA
J: TRBJ1-1

CDR3: ATSDLRGGRGNNEQF
V: TRBV24-1
size: NA
J: TRBJ2-1

CDR3: ASSPSGGQGNEKLF
V: TRBV7-2
size: NA
J: TRBJ1-4

CDR3: ASSPRPTTRPTDTQY
V: TRBV6-6
size: NA
J: TRBJ2-3

CDR3: ASSPGQGFAGELF
V: TRBV19
size: NA
J: TRBJ2-2

CDR3: ASSVSEVYEQF
V: TRBV9
size: NA
J: TRBJ2-1

CDR3: ASSWGPQGNQPQH
V: TRBV28
size: NA
J: TRBJ1-5